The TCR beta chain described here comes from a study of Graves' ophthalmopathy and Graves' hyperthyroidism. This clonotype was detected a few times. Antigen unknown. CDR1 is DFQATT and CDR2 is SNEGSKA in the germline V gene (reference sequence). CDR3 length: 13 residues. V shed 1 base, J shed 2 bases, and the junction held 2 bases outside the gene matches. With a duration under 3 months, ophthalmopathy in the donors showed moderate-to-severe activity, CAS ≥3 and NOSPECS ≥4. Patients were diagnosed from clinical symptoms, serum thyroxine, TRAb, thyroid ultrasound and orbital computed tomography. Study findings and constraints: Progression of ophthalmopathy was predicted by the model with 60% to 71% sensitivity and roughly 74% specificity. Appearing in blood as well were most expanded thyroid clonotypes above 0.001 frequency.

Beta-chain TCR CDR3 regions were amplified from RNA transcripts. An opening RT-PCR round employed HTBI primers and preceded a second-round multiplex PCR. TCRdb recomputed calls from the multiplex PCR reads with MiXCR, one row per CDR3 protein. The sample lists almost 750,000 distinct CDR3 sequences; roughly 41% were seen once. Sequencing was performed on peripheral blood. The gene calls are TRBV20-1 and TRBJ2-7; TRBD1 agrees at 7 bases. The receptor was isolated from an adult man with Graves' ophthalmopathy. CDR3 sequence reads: CSARGDSPYEQYF. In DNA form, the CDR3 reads TGCAGTGCTAGAGGGGACAGCCCCTACGAGCAGTACTTC.